The clone carrying this T cell receptor beta chain was seen only a few times. Its target is unknown. This sample is part of a study of T-cell reconstitution after alpha-beta-depleted transplantation in children. Unique molecular identifiers featured in how the TCRbeta library was prepared. TCRdb re-derived calls from the PCR reads in MiXCR, one entry per CDR3 protein. The table shows fewer than 350,000 distinct CDR3 sequences, with under 14% occurring only once. The CDR3 totals 20 residues. V lost 0 bases and J lost 0, with 18 bases in between. The germline gives CDR1 LGHNT, CDR2 FRNRAP. Study results and limitations: One year after transplant, T-cell counts and diversity came mostly from newly produced T cells. Two months or so post-transplant, alpha-beta T cells reportedly derived from several hundred expanded graft clones.

The sequence was obtained from a male patient between 2 and 15 years old who had a stem cell transplant for chronic granulomatous disease, so the T cells may come from the graft donor. The chain is built from TRBV12-5 and TRBJ1-6, with D tentatively TRBD1 (6 bases). Sequenced material: peripheral blood, taken 180 days after TCRalphabeta/CD19-depleted stem cell transplant. The CDR3 DNA follows: TGTGCTAGTGGTTTGGTAGGGGGAGGGGGGAATAGCTCCTATAATTCACCCCTCCACTTT. This sequence encodes CASGLVGGGGNSSYNSPLHF.